This T cell receptor beta chain was sequenced during a study of blood T cell repertoires in COVID-19. Overall study context: Collection of acute and convalescent COVID-19 samples took place in the United States, Italy and Spain.

Germline V gene data show CDR1 as SGHAT and CDR2 as FQNNGV. V was pared by 2 bases and J by 5 bases, with 12 bases of the junction left unmatched. CDR3 length: 17 amino acids. Data came from immunoSEQ multiplex PCR; TCRdb stores just in-frame clones and leaves some out. Of about 58,000 clones listed, less than 90% are singletons. The chain joins TRBV11-2 to TRBJ2-7; 10 bases align to TRBD2. The sequenced material came from peripheral blood. The TCR was taken from a woman aged 70-85 years with active COVID-19. The DNA of the CDR3 is TGTGCCAGCAGCTTATTGGCTAGCGGGAGACTTCGGGACGAGCAGTACTTC. It codes for CASSLLASGRLRDEQYF.